The 25 T cell receptor beta chains presented below share a single source sample, sequenced in a study of vaccination and CD4 T cells after COVID-19. Their antigen targets remain unknown. The treatment is: approximately 9-day PBMC culture with coronavirus spike peptide pools or control peptides (ViraFEST assay). Cultured CD4+ T cells had their DNA profiled by the Oncomine TCR Beta short-read assay. MiXCR, run by TCRdb on the PCR reads, gives a single entry per CDR3 protein. The profile shows around 15,000 distinct CDR3 sequences, 58% of them singletons. What was sequenced was CD4+ T cells from blood, cultured in vitro. All receptors come from a human donor who had recovered from COVID-19.

The rearrangement links TRBV12-3 or TRBV12-4 to TRBJ2-3; TRBD2 aligns across 13 bases. The CDR3 spans 16 residues. Unmatched junction bases numbered 4, after V lost 5 bases and J lost 2 bases. This chain's CDR3 is CASSPLAGGPTDTQYF. The DNA for the CDR3 is TGTGCCAGCAGTCCACTAGCGGGAGGGCCCACAGATACGCAGTATTTT.

The genes are TRBV5-8 and TRBJ2-7; TRBD1 matches at 10 bases. V gave up 4 bases and J gave up 5 bases; unmatched junction bases: 9. Looked up from germline, CDR1 is SGHTS and CDR2 is YDEGEE. There are 15 residues in the CDR3. The CDR3 sequence: CASSPWTGGFHEQYF. The CDR3 bases are TGTGCCAGCAGCCCTTGGACAGGGGGGTTCCACGAGCAGTACTTC. The whole variable domain, remainder taken from reference TRBV5-8 and TRBJ2-7, is EAGVTQSPTHLIKTRGQQATLRCSPISGHTSVYWYQQALGLGLQFLLWYDEGEERNRGNFPPRFSGRQFPNYSSELNVNALELEDSALYLCASSPWTGGFHEQYFGPGTRLTVT.

The rearrangement links TRBV2 to TRBJ2-3; 13 bases fit TRBD2. The CDR3 sequence is 18 residues long. J gave up 0 bases and V 4 bases, and 7 bases lay outside the gene matches. The V gene's germline CDR1 is SNHLY and CDR2 FYNNEI. The CDR3 bases are TGTGCCAGCAGTGCCTGGACTAGCGGGGGCCCTAGCACAGATACGCAGTATTTT. Its translation is CASSAWTSGGPSTDTQYF.

The rearrangement joins TRBV6-5 to TRBJ2-1, with D perhaps matching TRBD2 (6 bases). Trimming left V 0 bases short and J 4 bases short, with 10 bases between. The CDR3 extends over 15 amino acids. Germline values: CDR1 MNHEY, CDR2 SVGAGI. CDR3: CASSYSGGDYNEQFF. CDR3 DNA sequence: TGTGCCAGCAGTTACTCCGGCGGGGATTACAATGAGCAGTTCTTC.

This chain links TRBV11-3 with TRBJ1-1; 7 bases are a match to TRBD1. Germline-derived CDR1 and CDR2 are SGHNT and YENEEA. The V gene end was trimmed by 6 bases and the J gene end by 6 bases; junction bases not matched to a gene: 4. The CDR3 contains 12 residues. CDR3 DNA: TGTGCCAGCAGACCTGGACAGGCTGAAGCTTTCTTT. This translates into CASRPGQAEAFF.

In its sample, this clonotype was seen once. The J gene is TRBJ2-3, the V gene TRBV3-1; D gene ambiguous. Germline V lookup: CDR1 LGHDT, CDR2 YNNKEL (reference sequence). There are 12 residues in the CDR3. Trimming took 2 bases from V and 4 from J, leaving 4 bases between them. The CDR3 loop is CASSQQADTQYF. The CDR3 DNA sequence: TGTGCCAGCAGCCAACAAGCAGATACGCAGTATTTT.

This clonotype appeared a few times. The chain carries TRBV2 and TRBJ2-3; possibly TRBD2 for D (5 bases). The V and J ends lost 5 bases and 2 bases respectively, with 17 bases between them. The V gene's germline CDR1 is SNHLY and CDR2 FYNNEI. This CDR3 spans 16 amino acids. CDR3 in DNA: TGTGCCAGCAGTCCCTTGAGCGGAGCTTTCACAGATACGCAGTATTTT. It codes for CASSPLSGAFTDTQYF.

V gene TRBV20-1 combines with J gene TRBJ2-1, with 7 bases matching TRBD2. From germline, CDR1 is DFQATT and CDR2 SNEGSKA (reference sequence). The CDR3 length is 16 residues. The junction had 15 bases not matched to a gene; V was cut back by 7 bases and J by 3 bases. This chain's CDR3 is CSGELPGLNIYNEQFF. CDR3 sequence (DNA): TGCAGTGGGGAATTACCGGGACTAAATATCTACAATGAGCAGTTCTTC.

This clonotype was seen once. This chain links TRBV19 with TRBJ1-5; 9 bases line up with TRBD1. Germline V lookup: CDR1 LNHDA, CDR2 SQIVND (reference sequence). Unmatched junction bases numbered 5, after V lost 4 bases and J lost 4 bases. The CDR3 extends over 15 amino acids. The CDR3 DNA is TGTGCCAGTAGTAGAGGGACAGGGTCTAATCAGCCCCAGCATTTT. Its protein is CASSRGTGSNQPQHF.

This chain connects TRBV2 to TRBJ2-6; D unresolved. Germline-derived CDR1 and CDR2 are SNHLY and FYNNEI. This CDR3 is built from 15 residues. V was trimmed by 5 bases and J by 2 bases, leaving 10 bases between them. The CDR3 loop is CASSTTDPGANVLTF. CDR3 nucleotides: TGTGCCAGCAGTACCACCGACCCTGGGGCCAACGTCCTGACTTTC. The complete variable domain, with remaining parts taken from reference TRBV2 and TRBJ2-6, reads EPEVTQTPSHQVTQMGQEVILRCVPISNHLYFYWYRQILGQKVEFLVSFYNNEISEKSEIFDDQFSVERPDGSNFTLKIRSTKLEDSAMYFCASSTTDPGANVLTFGAGSRLTVL.

This sequence joins TRBV19 and TRBJ1-1, with D uncertain. Germline V gene data show CDR1 as LNHDA and CDR2 as SQIVND (reference sequence). The CDR3 runs 13 residues. Trimming stripped 4 bases from V and 10 bases from J, with 16 bases between. CDR3 sequence: CASSNPDESGAFF. The DNA of the CDR3 is TGTGCCAGTAGTAACCCAGACGAGTCGGGAGCTTTCTTT.

Only a few counts were recorded for this clonotype. The chain joins TRBV24-1 to TRBJ2-3, with D possibly matching TRBD1 (6 bases). The ends were cut back, 3 bases at V and 1 base at J, with 13 bases in the middle. The V gene's germline CDR1 is KGHDR and CDR2 SFDVKD. This CDR3 has 16 amino acids. The CDR3 spells CATSDPRGRGTDTQYF. CDR3 bases: TGTGCCACCAGTGATCCCAGGGGAAGGGGCACAGATACGCAGTATTTT.

The CDR3 DNA sequence: TGTGCCAGCAGTCTTACCTTGGGAACATACGAGCAGTACTTC. Encoded protein: CASSLTLGTYEQYF. The chain joins TRBV27 to TRBJ2-7; D ambiguous. With 5 bases removed from V and 4 bases from J, the gap between germline ends came to 15 bases. This CDR3 is 14 amino acids long. Germline V gives CDR1 MNHEY, CDR2 SMNVEV (reference sequence).

In its sample, this clonotype was seen a few times. V gene TRBV15 combines with J gene TRBJ1-2; TRBD1 aligns across 9 bases. Germline assignment: CDR1 LNHNV and CDR2 YYDKDF (reference sequence). V dropped 0 bases and J dropped 7; count of bases not matched to a gene: 6. The CDR3 sequence is 15 residues long. CDR3 loop: CATSRDTGGAGGYTF. The CDR3 bases are TGTGCCACCAGCAGAGATACAGGGGGCGCAGGTGGCTACACCTTC.

The chain has TRBV20-1 and TRBJ2-3; D gene uncertain. V shed 3 bases and J shed 4 bases, with 5 bases lying between them. Looked up from germline, CDR1 is DFQATT and CDR2 is SNEGSKA (reference sequence). The CDR3 is 11 amino acids. CDR3: CSARVADTQYF. CDR3 in DNA: TGCAGTGCTAGGGTTGCAGATACGCAGTATTTT.

V usage is TRBV3-1 and J usage is TRBJ1-1, with D possibly matching TRBD1 (6 bases). Germline V lookup: CDR1 LGHDT, CDR2 YNNKEL (reference sequence). V shed 2 bases and J shed 8 bases, with 18 bases lying between them. This CDR3 comprises 15 residues. CDR3 bases: TGTGCCAGCAGCCAACATTCTGGGGGCGTTTCAGAAGCTTTCTTT. It is translated as CASSQHSGGVSEAFF.

This clonotype was picked up one time. This chain uses TRBV15 with TRBJ1-4; D ambiguous. Trimming left V 1 base short and J 4 bases short, with 13 bases between. CDR1 is LNHNV and CDR2 is YYDKDF in the germline V gene (reference sequence). This CDR3 has 16 amino acids. Here the CDR3 reads CATSRGKGQSNEKLFF. CDR3 nucleotides: TGTGCCACCAGCAGAGGCAAAGGGCAGAGTAATGAAAAACTGTTTTTT.

V usage is TRBV20-1 and J usage is TRBJ1-1; TRBD1 matches 7 bases. Trimming took 4 bases from V and 5 from J; bases not matched to a gene: 7. Germline V gene data show CDR1 as DFQATT and CDR2 as SNEGSKA (reference sequence). This CDR3 is built from 13 residues. The CDR3 loop reads CSAKVAGGTEAFF. The CDR3 bases are TGCAGTGCTAAGGTGGCAGGGGGAACTGAAGCTTTCTTT.

The chain joins TRBV5-8 to TRBJ1-6, with D possibly TRBD1 on 5 matching bases. In germline, CDR1 is SGHTS, CDR2 YDEGEE. The CDR3 runs to 14 residues. V lost 2 bases and J 8 bases, leaving 11 bases between the germline ends. The CDR3 is CASSFVRGDSPLHF. The CDR3 bases are TGTGCCAGCAGCTTTGTGCGAGGGGATTCACCCCTCCACTTT.

This clonotype was found a few times. V and J are TRBV6-5 and TRBJ2-2; the D gene is possibly TRBD1 (5 bases). CDR3 length equals 14 residues. Trimming took off 2 bases at V and 5 bases at J, with 9 bases between the two ends. Germline V gene data show CDR1 as MNHEY and CDR2 as SVGAGI. In DNA, the CDR3 is TGTGCCAGCAGTTACAGGACACGAACCGGGGAGCTGTTTTTT. This codes for CASSYRTRTGELFF.

V usage is TRBV24-1 and J usage is TRBJ2-3; the match to TRBD2 covers 10 bases. The CDR3 consists of 15 residues. The germline V gene has CDR1 KGHDR and CDR2 SFDVKD. V trimming: 3 bases; J trimming: 3 bases; junction bases outside the gene matches: 2. The CDR3 reads CATSDASGRTDTQYF. As DNA, the CDR3 is TGTGCCACCAGTGATGCTAGCGGGAGAACAGATACGCAGTATTTT.

This chain connects TRBV7-2 to TRBJ1-2; no definite D call. Germline-derived CDR1 and CDR2 are SGHTA and FQGNSA. Deletions cut 5 bases from V and 2 bases from J, with 12 bases between. The CDR3 sequence is 14 residues long. The CDR3 loop reads CASSKRPRNYGYTF. In nucleotides, the CDR3 is TGTGCCAGCAGCAAACGGCCGCGCAACTATGGCTACACCTTC.

The DNA of the CDR3 is TGTGCCAGCAGCTTAATGGCGACTAGCGGGTACAATGAGCAGTTCTTC. It is translated as CASSLMATSGYNEQFF. This sequence joins TRBV7-3 and TRBJ2-1, with 10 bases lining up with TRBD2. Germline assignment: CDR1 SGHTA and CDR2 FQGTGA. The CDR3 is 16 amino acids. V lost 1 base to trimming and J lost 4 bases; unmatched junction nucleotides: 4.

This clonotype was counted only a few times. V is TRBV20-1 and J is TRBJ2-3, with D perhaps TRBD2 (6 bases). Germline V gene lookup returns CDR1 DFQATT and CDR2 SNEGSKA (reference sequence). The CDR3 consists of 16 residues. Trimming stripped 1 base from V and 1 base from J, with 15 bases between. In nucleotides, the CDR3 is TGCAGTGCTAGAGCCCTTCGGGACTTGGGCACAGATACGCAGTATTTT. The encoded protein is CSARALRDLGTDTQYF.

V usage is TRBV20-1 and J usage is TRBJ2-1, with a possible D match to TRBD1 (5 bases). Germline V gene sequence: CDR1 DFQATT, CDR2 SNEGSKA (reference sequence). This CDR3 comprises 14 residues. Trimming left V 0 bases short and J 7 bases short, with 13 bases between. CDR3 in amino acids: CSARDPARANEQFF. CDR3 in DNA: TGCAGTGCTAGAGATCCGGCCAGGGCTAATGAGCAGTTCTTC.